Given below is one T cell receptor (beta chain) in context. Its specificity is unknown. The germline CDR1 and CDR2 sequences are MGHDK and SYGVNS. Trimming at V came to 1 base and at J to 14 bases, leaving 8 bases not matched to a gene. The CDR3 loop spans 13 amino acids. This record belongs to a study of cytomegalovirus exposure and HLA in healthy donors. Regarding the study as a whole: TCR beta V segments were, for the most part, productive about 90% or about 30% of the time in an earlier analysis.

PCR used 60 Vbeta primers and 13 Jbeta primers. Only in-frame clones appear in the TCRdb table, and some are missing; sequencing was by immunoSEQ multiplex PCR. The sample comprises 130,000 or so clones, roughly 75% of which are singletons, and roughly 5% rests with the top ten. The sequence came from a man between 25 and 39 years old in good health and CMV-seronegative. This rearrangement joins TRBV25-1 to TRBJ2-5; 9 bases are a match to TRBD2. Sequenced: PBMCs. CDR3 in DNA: TGTGCCAGCAGTGAATGGGGCAGCGGGAGGTTTTACTTC. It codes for CASSEWGSGRFYF.